The rows below give T cell receptor beta chains drawn from one sample of a study of cytomegalovirus exposure and HLA in healthy donors. The assay was immunoSEQ multiplex PCR, and TCRdb's table has in-frame clones only and misses some. This table holds some 130,000 clones, just under 80% found once. Sequencing used PBMCs. These receptors were taken from a man in his thirties or forties in good health. CDR3s include the opening cysteine and the closing phenylalanine or tryptophan. The order of the fields is V gene, clone size, J gene, D gene, CDR3 protein, CDR3 DNA. A D gene is named only where the DNA matches it firmly. A clone size is listed for some rows: how often the clone was seen (once, few, many), or a class if it is expanded.

V gene: TRBV6-1
clone size: NA
J gene: TRBJ1-6
D gene: TRBD1
CDR3 protein: CASWTGLNSPLHF
CDR3 DNA: TGTGCCAGCTGGACAGGGCTGAATTCACCCCTCCACTTT

V gene: TRBV19
clone size: NA
J gene: TRBJ2-6
D gene: NA
CDR3 protein: CASSRRSSGANVLTF
CDR3 DNA: TGTGCCAGTAGTAGACGGAGCTCTGGGGCCAACGTCCTGACTTTC

V gene: TRBV29-1
clone size: once
J gene: TRBJ2-1
D gene: NA
CDR3 protein: CSVERTGRAVDEQFF
CDR3 DNA: TGCAGCGTTGAGCGGACAGGGAGGGCGGTCGATGAGCAGTTCTTC

V gene: TRBV10-3
clone size: NA
J gene: TRBJ2-1
D gene: TRBD1
CDR3 protein: CAIKLPGQGPEQFF
CDR3 DNA: TGTGCCATCAAGCTACCGGGACAGGGGCCTGAGCAGTTCTTC

V gene: TRBV6-1
clone size: NA
J gene: TRBJ2-7
D gene: NA
CDR3 protein: CASRATAQFSYEQYF
CDR3 DNA: TGTGCCAGCAGGGCCACAGCTCAATTTTCTTACGAGCAGTACTTC

V gene: TRBV2
clone size: NA
J gene: TRBJ1-1
D gene: NA
CDR3 protein: CASSSLQGFVGGTEAFF
CDR3 DNA: TGTGCCAGCAGCAGCTTACAGGGTTTCGTAGGGGGCACTGAAGCTTTCTTT

V gene: TRBV7-6
clone size: NA
J gene: TRBJ2-7
D gene: TRBD2
CDR3 protein: CASSLAGGLNEQYF
CDR3 DNA: TGTGCCAGCTCTCTCGCGGGAGGTCTGAACGAGCAGTACTTC

V gene: TRBV27
clone size: NA
J gene: TRBJ2-7
D gene: NA
CDR3 protein: CATREQFGEQYF
CDR3 DNA: TGTGCCACCAGGGAGCAATTTGGCGAGCAGTACTTC

V gene: TRBV6-5
clone size: NA
J gene: TRBJ2-7
D gene: TRBD2
CDR3 protein: CASSFFTGGRGEQYF
CDR3 DNA: TGTGCCAGCAGTTTTTTCACGGGAGGGCGGGGCGAGCAGTACTTC

V gene: TRBV19
clone size: NA
J gene: TRBJ2-1
D gene: NA
CDR3 protein: CASSMGGRRLGQFF
CDR3 DNA: TGTGCCAGTAGTATGGGCGGCAGGAGGTTGGGGCAGTTCTTC

V gene: TRBV7-3
clone size: NA
J gene: TRBJ2-3
D gene: NA
CDR3 protein: CASSLGRAGGSTDTQYF
CDR3 DNA: TGTGCCAGCAGCTTAGGTCGGGCGGGTGGTAGCACAGATACGCAGTATTTT

V gene: TRBV4-1
clone size: NA
J gene: TRBJ1-5
D gene: TRBD1
CDR3 protein: CASSQGQGSNQPQHF
CDR3 DNA: TGCGCCAGCAGCCAAGGACAGGGTAGCAATCAGCCCCAGCATTTT

V gene: TRBV7-9
clone size: NA
J gene: TRBJ1-6
D gene: NA
CDR3 protein: CASSLARSSPLHF
CDR3 DNA: TGTGCCAGCAGCTTAGCGCGGAGTTCACCCCTCCACTTT

V gene: TRBV29-1
clone size: once
J gene: TRBJ2-3
D gene: NA
CDR3 protein: CSVAGRLGDTQYF
CDR3 DNA: TGCAGCGTTGCGGGGAGGTTGGGGGATACGCAGTATTTT

V gene: TRBV7-9
clone size: NA
J gene: TRBJ2-7
D gene: TRBD1
CDR3 protein: CSSSRGTGGPTYEQYF
CDR3 DNA: TGTTCCAGCAGCCGTGGGACAGGGGGACCCACCTACGAGCAGTACTTC

V gene: TRBV2
clone size: NA
J gene: TRBJ2-5
D gene: NA
CDR3 protein: CASRTRETQYF
CDR3 DNA: TGTGCCAGCAGGACAAGGGAGACCCAGTACTTC

V gene: TRBV7-9
clone size: NA
J gene: TRBJ2-5
D gene: NA
CDR3 protein: CASSLRRGRTQETQYF
CDR3 DNA: TGTGCCAGCAGCTTAAGGAGGGGCAGGACTCAAGAGACCCAGTACTTC

V gene: TRBV13
clone size: NA
J gene: TRBJ2-5
D gene: TRBD2
CDR3 protein: CASSPAPSGMGEQYF
CDR3 DNA: TGTGCCAGCAGCCCCGCCCCTAGCGGGATGGGAGAGCAGTACTTC

V gene: TRBV10-1
clone size: NA
J gene: TRBJ2-7
D gene: TRBD1
CDR3 protein: CASSTGQGPYEQYF
CDR3 DNA: TGCGCCAGCTCAACGGGACAGGGGCCCTACGAGCAGTACTTC

V gene: TRBV7-8
clone size: NA
J gene: TRBJ2-7
D gene: NA
CDR3 protein: CASIQGYGTYEQYF
CDR3 DNA: TGTGCCAGCATTCAGGGGTATGGGACCTACGAGCAGTACTTC

V gene: TRBV19
clone size: NA
J gene: TRBJ2-2
D gene: NA
CDR3 protein: CASSIAGVNTGELFF
CDR3 DNA: TGTGCCAGTAGTATTGCCGGGGTGAACACCGGGGAGCTGTTTTTT

V gene: TRBV9
clone size: NA
J gene: TRBJ2-7
D gene: TRBD2
CDR3 protein: CASSRDYSYEQYF
CDR3 DNA: TGTGCCAGCAGCCGGGACTACAGCTACGAGCAGTACTTC

V gene: TRBV7-9
clone size: NA
J gene: TRBJ1-5
D gene: NA
CDR3 protein: CSSSTSLGGENQPQHF
CDR3 DNA: TGTTCCAGCAGCACCTCCCTGGGGGGGGAAAATCAGCCCCAGCATTTT

V gene: TRBV7-9
clone size: NA
J gene: TRBJ2-2
D gene: NA
CDR3 protein: CASSLVGATGELFF
CDR3 DNA: TGTGCCAGCAGCTTAGTAGGCGCCACCGGGGAGTTGTTTTTT

V gene: TRBV4-3
clone size: NA
J gene: TRBJ2-1
D gene: TRBD2
CDR3 protein: CASSQDILRLAGRNEQFF
CDR3 DNA: TGCGCCAGCAGCCAAGATATTTTGCGGCTAGCGGGAAGGAATGAGCAGTTCTTC

V gene: TRBV7-3
clone size: NA
J gene: TRBJ2-3
D gene: NA
CDR3 protein: CASSLTVRDTQYF
CDR3 DNA: TGTGCCAGCAGCTTAACGGTGAGGGATACGCAGTATTTT

V gene: TRBV7-3
clone size: NA
J gene: TRBJ2-2
D gene: TRBD2
CDR3 protein: CASSWEGTPGTGELFF
CDR3 DNA: TGTGCCAGCAGTTGGGAGGGGACCCCAGGGACCGGGGAGCTGTTTTTT

V gene: TRBV7-3
clone size: NA
J gene: TRBJ2-7
D gene: TRBD2
CDR3 protein: CASSPSGGSYEQYF
CDR3 DNA: TGTGCCAGCAGCCCCAGCGGGGGAAGCTACGAGCAGTACTTC

V gene: TRBV5-1
clone size: NA
J gene: TRBJ2-5
D gene: TRBD2
CDR3 protein: CASSLLGTSGRETQYF
CDR3 DNA: TGCGCCAGCAGCTTGTTGGGGACTAGCGGGAGAGAGACCCAGTACTTC

V gene: TRBV5-4
clone size: few
J gene: TRBJ2-1
D gene: TRBD1
CDR3 protein: CASTQGDPNFNEQFF
CDR3 DNA: TGTGCCAGCACCCAGGGGGACCCCAACTTCAATGAGCAGTTCTTC

V gene: TRBV7-2
clone size: NA
J gene: TRBJ2-7
D gene: NA
CDR3 protein: CASSSGTVEQYF
CDR3 DNA: TGTGCCAGCAGCTCCGGGACTGTCGAGCAGTACTTC

V gene: TRBV11-2
clone size: NA
J gene: TRBJ2-1
D gene: TRBD2
CDR3 protein: CASRRGGTVDEQFF
CDR3 DNA: TGTGCCAGCCGTCGGGGGGGAACCGTTGATGAGCAGTTCTTC

V gene: TRBV10-1
clone size: NA
J gene: TRBJ2-1
D gene: TRBD1
CDR3 protein: CASSKTGAGNNEQFF
CDR3 DNA: TGCGCCAGCAGCAAGACAGGGGCCGGGAACAATGAGCAGTTCTTC

V gene: TRBV5-1
clone size: NA
J gene: TRBJ1-1
D gene: TRBD1
CDR3 protein: CASTDRGHLNTEAFF
CDR3 DNA: TGCGCCAGCACAGACAGGGGGCATTTGAACACTGAAGCTTTCTTT

V gene: TRBV21-1
clone size: NA
J gene: TRBJ2-1
D gene: NA
CDR3 protein: CASSKDRLAGGSSYNEQFF
CDR3 DNA: TGTGCCAGCAGCAAAGATCGACTAGCGGGAGGGAGCTCCTACAATGAGCAGTTCTTC

V gene: TRBV5-1
clone size: NA
J gene: TRBJ2-3
D gene: TRBD2
CDR3 protein: CASLAGGVRDTQYF
CDR3 DNA: TGCGCCAGCCTAGCGGGAGGGGTCAGAGATACGCAGTATTTT

V gene: TRBV28
clone size: NA
J gene: TRBJ2-7
D gene: NA
CDR3 protein: CASSFRGIEQYF
CDR3 DNA: TGTGCCAGCAGTTTCCGGGGGATTGAGCAGTACTTC

V gene: TRBV10-1
clone size: medium-sized
J gene: TRBJ1-5
D gene: NA
CDR3 protein: CASSETPRDKGSTNQPQHF
CDR3 DNA: TGCGCCAGCAGTGAGACCCCCAGGGATAAAGGGTCGACCAATCAGCCCCAGCATTTT

V gene: TRBV13
clone size: NA
J gene: TRBJ2-1
D gene: NA
CDR3 protein: CASSLDSHNEQFF
CDR3 DNA: TGTGCCAGCAGCCTAGACTCCCACAATGAGCAGTTCTTC

V gene: TRBV7-9
clone size: once
J gene: TRBJ1-3
D gene: NA
CDR3 protein: CASSLYGAAASGNTIYF
CDR3 DNA: TGTGCCAGCAGCTTATATGGCGCCGCGGCCTCTGGAAACACCATATATTTT

V gene: TRBV19
clone size: NA
J gene: TRBJ1-1
D gene: TRBD1
CDR3 protein: CASNFPQGTEAFF
CDR3 DNA: TGTGCCAGTAATTTCCCACAGGGGACTGAAGCTTTCTTT

V gene: TRBV19
clone size: NA
J gene: TRBJ2-2
D gene: TRBD2
CDR3 protein: CASSLGGGNTGELFF
CDR3 DNA: TGTGCCAGTAGTTTGGGCGGGGGGAACACCGGGGAGCTGTTTTTT

V gene: TRBV7-8
clone size: NA
J gene: TRBJ1-2
D gene: TRBD1
CDR3 protein: CASSLGRDRAGGYTF
CDR3 DNA: TGTGCCAGCAGCTTAGGTCGGGACAGGGCTGGTGGCTACACCTTC

V gene: TRBV7-2
clone size: once
J gene: TRBJ2-7
D gene: NA
CDR3 protein: CASSSPTRAYEQYF
CDR3 DNA: TGTGCCAGCAGCTCCCCAACCAGGGCGTACGAGCAGTACTTC

V gene: TRBV30
clone size: NA
J gene: TRBJ1-6
D gene: TRBD1
CDR3 protein: CAWGPGTGNSPLHF
CDR3 DNA: TGTGCCTGGGGTCCCGGGACAGGGAATTCACCCCTCCACTTT

V gene: TRBV4-1
clone size: NA
J gene: TRBJ2-3
D gene: NA
CDR3 protein: CASSRLVQLSGSDTQYF
CDR3 DNA: TGCGCCAGCAGCCGATTAGTCCAATTAAGCGGGTCGGATACGCAGTATTTT

V gene: TRBV10-3
clone size: NA
J gene: TRBJ2-7
D gene: TRBD2
CDR3 protein: CAISDGLEYEQYF
CDR3 DNA: TGTGCCATCAGTGACGGACTAGAGTACGAGCAGTACTTC

V gene: TRBV7-3
clone size: NA
J gene: TRBJ2-1
D gene: NA
CDR3 protein: CASSPIAQSYNEQFF
CDR3 DNA: TGTGCCAGCAGCCCGATAGCGCAATCCTACAATGAGCAGTTCTTC

V gene: TRBV16
clone size: NA
J gene: TRBJ1-1
D gene: NA
CDR3 protein: CASSQSGGDTEAFF
CDR3 DNA: TGTGCCAGCAGCCAATCCGGGGGGGACACTGAAGCTTTCTTT

V gene: TRBV7-9
clone size: once
J gene: TRBJ2-3
D gene: TRBD2
CDR3 protein: CASSPWTSGRTDTQYF
CDR3 DNA: TGTGCCAGCAGCCCGTGGACTAGCGGGAGGACAGATACGCAGTATTTT

V gene: TRBV9
clone size: NA
J gene: TRBJ2-5
D gene: TRBD1
CDR3 protein: CASSGGTGSFWAQYF
CDR3 DNA: TGTGCCAGCAGCGGAGGGACAGGGTCCTTTTGGGCCCAGTACTTC

V gene: TRBV6-1
clone size: NA
J gene: TRBJ2-7
D gene: TRBD2
CDR3 protein: CASSRLAGTYEQYF
CDR3 DNA: TGTGCCAGCAGTCGACTAGCGGGGACCTACGAGCAGTACTTC

V gene: TRBV6-4
clone size: few
J gene: TRBJ2-3
D gene: NA
CDR3 protein: CASSSGSTDTQYF
CDR3 DNA: TGTGCCAGCAGTAGCGGGAGCACAGATACGCAGTATTTT

V gene: TRBV6-6
clone size: few
J gene: TRBJ1-1
D gene: NA
CDR3 protein: CASSPSRGNTEAFF
CDR3 DNA: TGTGCCAGCAGTCCGAGCAGGGGGAACACTGAAGCTTTCTTT

V gene: TRBV15
clone size: NA
J gene: TRBJ2-1
D gene: TRBD2
CDR3 protein: CATSRQASLAGANEQFF
CDR3 DNA: TGTGCCACCAGCAGACAGGCGTCACTAGCGGGAGCCAATGAGCAGTTCTTC

V gene: TRBV29-1
clone size: NA
J gene: TRBJ2-7
D gene: NA
CDR3 protein: CSVAWDTYYEQYF
CDR3 DNA: TGCAGCGTTGCCTGGGACACCTACTACGAGCAGTACTTC

V gene: TRBV27
clone size: NA
J gene: TRBJ2-1
D gene: TRBD2
CDR3 protein: CASSFPRLAGRFNEQFF
CDR3 DNA: TGTGCCAGCAGTTTTCCCCGACTAGCGGGCCGATTCAATGAGCAGTTCTTC

V gene: TRBV7-2
clone size: NA
J gene: TRBJ2-3
D gene: TRBD2
CDR3 protein: CATRAGGGTDTQYF
CDR3 DNA: TGTGCCACCCGCGCGGGAGGTGGAACAGATACGCAGTATTTT

V gene: TRBV28
clone size: NA
J gene: TRBJ1-4
D gene: NA
CDR3 protein: CASSFESGSLNEKLFF
CDR3 DNA: TGTGCCAGCAGTTTCGAAAGCGGCAGCCTTAATGAAAAACTGTTTTTT

V gene: TRBV6-6
clone size: NA
J gene: TRBJ2-7
D gene: NA
CDR3 protein: CASSSPASSPFGEQYF
CDR3 DNA: TGTGCCAGCAGTTCCCCCGCCAGTTCACCTTTTGGCGAGCAGTACTTC